Listed below are T cell receptor beta chains from one sample, sequenced in a study of cytomegalovirus exposure and HLA in healthy donors. TCRdb's table, derived via immunoSEQ multiplex PCR, lists solely in-frame clones and lacks some. The sample holds 110,000 or so clones; about 91% are singletons and the top ten take approximately 2%. Specimen: PBMCs. The receptors stem from a man aged 18 to 29 in good health and CMV-seronegative. The CDR3 runs from the conserved cysteine through the conserved F or W. The order of the fields is J gene, CDR3 length, V gene, D gene, clone size, CDR3 DNA, CDR3 protein. The D gene is left open where the match is weak. Some rows mark clone size as missing; the rest say once, few, many or name a class of expanded clone.

TRBJ1-2,14,TRBV28,.,.,TGTGCCAGCAGGTGGAGAGGGAATAACTATGGCTACACCTTC,CASRWRGNNYGYTF
TRBJ1-1,14,TRBV11-2,.,.,TGTGCCAGCAGCTTAGTAGCTATGAACACTGAAGCTTTCTTT,CASSLVAMNTEAFF
TRBJ2-2,19,TRBV18,.,.,TGTGCCAGCTCACCACGGCTCACAACCGGCGGGCGGAACACCGGGGAGCTGTTTTTT,CASSPRLTTGGRNTGELFF
TRBJ1-1,15,TRBV6-1,.,.,TGTGCCAGCAGTGAATATCTCAGACAAAACACTGAAGCTTTCTTT,CASSEYLRQNTEAFF
TRBJ2-3,15,TRBV25-1,TRBD2,.,TGTGCCAGCAGTGTAGCGGGGGGGCTCACAGATACGCAGTATTTT,CASSVAGGLTDTQYF
TRBJ2-7,15,TRBV28,.,once,TGTGCCAGCAGTTTTCCAAGGCAGGAGGGCTACGAGCAGTACTTC,CASSFPRQEGYEQYF
TRBJ1-2,14,TRBV28,.,.,TGTGCCAGCAGCCTCGACTCGACAGTGGATGGCTACACCTTC,CASSLDSTVDGYTF
TRBJ1-1,17,TRBV5-1,.,.,TGCGCCAGCAGTTTCTTGGGTTCAGGGCTGGGAAGCACTGAAGCTTTCTTT,CASSFLGSGLGSTEAFF
TRBJ2-7,13,TRBV2,TRBD1,.,TGTGCCAGCGGCGCTGGACAGGGGTTTAGGCAGTACTTC,CASGAGQGFRQYF
TRBJ2-5,16,TRBV10-3,TRBD2,.,TGTGCCATCAGTGAGTACTTAGCGGGGAGACAAGAGACCCAGTACTTC,CAISEYLAGRQETQYF
TRBJ2-7,14,TRBV7-6,TRBD2,.,TGTGCCAGCAGCTCCGGGACTAGATCTTACGAGCAGTACTTC,CASSSGTRSYEQYF
TRBJ1-1,15,TRBV4-3,TRBD1,.,TGCGCCAGCAGCCAATCCCGGGACAGGGCTTTTTGGGCTTTCTTT,CASSQSRDRAFWAFF
TRBJ2-7,16,TRBV7-9,TRBD2,.,TGTGCCAGCAGCTCCCGTGGGACTAGCGGGAGTAGCGAGCAGTACTTC,CASSSRGTSGSSEQYF
TRBJ2-7,15,TRBV27,TRBD2,few,TGTGCCAGCAGTCCCAGGGACTACCCTCGGTACGAGCAGTACTTC,CASSPRDYPRYEQYF
TRBJ1-4,15,TRBV7-2,TRBD1,.,TGTGCCAGCAGCGCCCAAACAGGGGAAACGGAAAAACTGTTTTTT,CASSAQTGETEKLFF